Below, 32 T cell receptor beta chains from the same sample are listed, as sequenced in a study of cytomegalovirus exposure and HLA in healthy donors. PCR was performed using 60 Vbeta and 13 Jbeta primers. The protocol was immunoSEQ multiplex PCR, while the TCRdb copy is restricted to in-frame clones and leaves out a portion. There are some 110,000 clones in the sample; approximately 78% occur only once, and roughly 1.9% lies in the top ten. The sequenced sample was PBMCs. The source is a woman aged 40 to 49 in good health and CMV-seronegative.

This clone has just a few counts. The CDR3 region is CASSLLGGAGMLFF. CDR3 nucleotide sequence: TGTGCCAGCAGTTTATTAGGCGGAGCGGGTATGCTGTTTTTT. The chain uses TRBV28 and TRBJ1-4; D not certain. Germline V CDR1 and CDR2: MDHEN, SYDVKM. The CDR3 contains 14 residues. V shed 1 base and J shed 14 bases, with 17 bases lying between them.

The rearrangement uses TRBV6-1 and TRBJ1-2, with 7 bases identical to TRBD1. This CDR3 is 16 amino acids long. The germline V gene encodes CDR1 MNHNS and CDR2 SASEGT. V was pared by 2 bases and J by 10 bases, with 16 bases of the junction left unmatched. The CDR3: CASSELARSGGSDYTF. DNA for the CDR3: TGTGCCAGCAGTGAATTGGCGAGGTCAGGGGGTAGTGACTACACCTTC.

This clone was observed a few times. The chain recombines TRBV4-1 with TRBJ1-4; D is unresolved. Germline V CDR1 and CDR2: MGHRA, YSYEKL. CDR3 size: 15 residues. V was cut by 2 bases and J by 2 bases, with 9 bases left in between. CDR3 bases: TGCGCCAGCAGCCAATGGGGAGCGACTAATGAAAAACTGTTTTTT. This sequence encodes CASSQWGATNEKLFF.

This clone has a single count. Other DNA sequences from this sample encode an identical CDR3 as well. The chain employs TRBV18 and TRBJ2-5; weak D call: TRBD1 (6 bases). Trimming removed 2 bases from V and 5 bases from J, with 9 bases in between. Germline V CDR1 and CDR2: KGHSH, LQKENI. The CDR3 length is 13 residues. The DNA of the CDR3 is TGTGCCAGCTCACCAGGGCAGGGGGAGACCCAGTACTTC. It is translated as CASSPGQGETQYF.

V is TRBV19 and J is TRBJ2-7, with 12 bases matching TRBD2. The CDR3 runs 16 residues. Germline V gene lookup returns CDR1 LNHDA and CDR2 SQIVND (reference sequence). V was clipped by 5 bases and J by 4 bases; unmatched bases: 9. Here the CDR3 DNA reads TGTGCCAGTAGTCCAACGACTAGCGGGAGTGTTTACGAGCAGTACTTC. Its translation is CASSPTTSGSVYEQYF.

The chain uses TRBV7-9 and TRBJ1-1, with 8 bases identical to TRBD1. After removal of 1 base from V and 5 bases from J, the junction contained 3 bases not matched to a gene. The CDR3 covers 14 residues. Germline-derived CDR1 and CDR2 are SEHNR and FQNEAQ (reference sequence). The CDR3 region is CASSLGQGKTEAFF. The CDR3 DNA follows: TGTGCCAGCAGCTTAGGACAGGGGAAGACTGAAGCTTTCTTT.

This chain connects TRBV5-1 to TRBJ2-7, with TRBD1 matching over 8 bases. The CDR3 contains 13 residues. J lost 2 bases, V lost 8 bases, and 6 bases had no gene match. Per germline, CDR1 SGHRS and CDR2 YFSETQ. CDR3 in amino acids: CARGTGWPYEQYF. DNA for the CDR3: TGCGCCAGAGGGACAGGCTGGCCCTACGAGCAGTACTTC.

The CDR3 DNA sequence: TGTGCCAGCAGCCAACCGACAGGGGAGACCCAGTACTTC. This gives the protein CASSQPTGETQYF. The chain combines TRBV5-4 with TRBJ2-5; 7 nucleotides line up with TRBD1. This CDR3 has 13 residues. Germline CDR1 and CDR2: SGHNT and YYREEE (reference sequence). With V trimmed by 4 bases and J by 5 bases, 5 bases remained unmatched.

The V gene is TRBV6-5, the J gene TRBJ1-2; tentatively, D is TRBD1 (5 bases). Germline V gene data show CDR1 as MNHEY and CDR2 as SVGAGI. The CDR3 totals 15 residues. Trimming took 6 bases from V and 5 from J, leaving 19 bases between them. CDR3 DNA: TGTGCCAGCAGGATTCCAAGGGGCCAGTGGTATGGCTACACCTTC. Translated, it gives CASRIPRGQWYGYTF.

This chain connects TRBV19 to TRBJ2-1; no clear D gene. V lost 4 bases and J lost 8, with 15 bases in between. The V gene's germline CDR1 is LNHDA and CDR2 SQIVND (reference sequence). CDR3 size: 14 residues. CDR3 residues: CASSTRLSSDEQFF. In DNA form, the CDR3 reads TGTGCCAGTAGTACTAGACTCTCTTCGGATGAGCAGTTCTTC. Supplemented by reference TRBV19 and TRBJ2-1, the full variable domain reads DGGITQSPKYLFRKEGQNVTLSCEQNLNHDAMYWYRQDPGQGLRLIYYSQIVNDFQKGDIAEGYSVSREKKESFPLTVTSAQKNPTAFYLCASSTRLSSDEQFFGPGTRLTVL.

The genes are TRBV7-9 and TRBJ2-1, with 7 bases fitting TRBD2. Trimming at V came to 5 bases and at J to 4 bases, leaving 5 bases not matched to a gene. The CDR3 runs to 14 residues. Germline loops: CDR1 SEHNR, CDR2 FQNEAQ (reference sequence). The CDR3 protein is CASSPSGDYNEQFF. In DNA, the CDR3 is TGTGCCAGCAGCCCGAGCGGGGATTACAATGAGCAGTTCTTC.

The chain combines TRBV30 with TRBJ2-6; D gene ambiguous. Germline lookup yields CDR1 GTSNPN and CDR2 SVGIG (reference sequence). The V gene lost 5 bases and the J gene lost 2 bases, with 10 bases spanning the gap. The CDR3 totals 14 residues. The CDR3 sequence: CAWDSVAGANVLTF. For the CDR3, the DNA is TGTGCCTGGGATTCGGTAGCTGGGGCCAACGTCCTGACTTTC.

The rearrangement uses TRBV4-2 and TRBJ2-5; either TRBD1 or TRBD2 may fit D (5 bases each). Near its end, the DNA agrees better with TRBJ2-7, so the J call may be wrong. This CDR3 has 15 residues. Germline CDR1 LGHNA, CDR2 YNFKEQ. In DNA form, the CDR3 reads TGTGCCAGCAGTTTCTCCGGGACCGCGGACTACGAGCAGTACTTC. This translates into CASSFSGTADYEQYF.

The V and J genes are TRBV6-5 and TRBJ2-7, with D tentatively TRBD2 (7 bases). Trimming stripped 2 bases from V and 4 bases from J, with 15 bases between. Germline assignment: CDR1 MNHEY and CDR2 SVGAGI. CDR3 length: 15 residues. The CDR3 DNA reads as TGTGCCAGCAGTTACCGGGGGGCAGGTTTATACGAGCAGTACTTC. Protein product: CASSYRGAGLYEQYF.

The CDR3 DNA is TGTGCCATCAGTGAGTCGGCTAGCGGGAGTCTGGGCGAGCAGTACTTC. Translation: CAISESASGSLGEQYF. The V and J genes are TRBV10-3 and TRBJ2-7; 10 nucleotides match TRBD2. The CDR3 has 16 amino acids. The germline CDR1 and CDR2 sequences are ENHRY and SYGVKD. The junction had 8 bases not matched to a gene; V was cut back by 0 bases and J by 6 bases.

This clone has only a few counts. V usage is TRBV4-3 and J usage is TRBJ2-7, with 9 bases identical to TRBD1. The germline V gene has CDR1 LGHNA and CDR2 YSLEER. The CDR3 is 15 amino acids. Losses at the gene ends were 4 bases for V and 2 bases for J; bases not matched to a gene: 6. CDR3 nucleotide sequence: TGCGCCAGCAGCCCCCGGGACAGGGTCCCCTACGAGCAGTACTTC. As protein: CASSPRDRVPYEQYF.

CDR3 protein: CASSLESGSRGEQFF. The CDR3 coding sequence is TGTGCCAGCAGCTTGGAAAGCGGGAGTCGAGGTGAGCAGTTCTTC. The chain employs TRBV7-2 and TRBJ2-1; 8 positions agree with TRBD2. The CDR3 contains 15 residues. The germline V gene encodes CDR1 SGHTA and CDR2 FQGNSA. J was trimmed by 9 bases and V by 3 bases; bases with no gene match: 10. Complete variable domain (other parts from reference TRBV7-2 and TRBJ2-1): GAGVSQSPSNKVTEKGKDVELRCDPISGHTALYWYRQSLGQGLEFLIYFQGNSAPDKSGLPSDRFSAERTGGSVSTLTIQRTQQEDSAVYLCASSLESGSRGEQFFGPGTRLTVL.

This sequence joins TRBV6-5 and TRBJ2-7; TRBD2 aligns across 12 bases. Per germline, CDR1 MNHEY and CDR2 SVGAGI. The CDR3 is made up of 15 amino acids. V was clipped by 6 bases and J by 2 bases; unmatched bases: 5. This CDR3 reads CASSPGLAGPYEQYF. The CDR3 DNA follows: TGTGCCAGCAGCCCGGGACTAGCGGGCCCCTACGAGCAGTACTTC.

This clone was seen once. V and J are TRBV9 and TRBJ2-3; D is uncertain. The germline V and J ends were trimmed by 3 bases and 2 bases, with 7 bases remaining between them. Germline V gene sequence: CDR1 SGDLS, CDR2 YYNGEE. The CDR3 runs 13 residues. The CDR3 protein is CASSAPYTDTQYF. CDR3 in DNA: TGTGCCAGCAGCGCCCCCTACACAGATACGCAGTATTTT.

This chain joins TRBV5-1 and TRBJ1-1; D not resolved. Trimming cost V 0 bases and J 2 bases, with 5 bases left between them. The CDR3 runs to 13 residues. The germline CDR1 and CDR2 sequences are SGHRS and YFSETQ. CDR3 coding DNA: TGCGCCAGCAGCTTGGATACTAACACTGAAGCTTTCTTT. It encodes CASSLDTNTEAFF.

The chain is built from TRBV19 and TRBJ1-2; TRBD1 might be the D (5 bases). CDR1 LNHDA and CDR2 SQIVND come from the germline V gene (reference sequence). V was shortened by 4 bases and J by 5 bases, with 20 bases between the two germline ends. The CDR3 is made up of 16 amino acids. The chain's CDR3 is CASSSAGGSTAYGYTF. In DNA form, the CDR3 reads TGTGCCAGTAGTAGTGCCGGGGGGTCGACCGCGTATGGCTACACCTTC.

CDR3 coding DNA: TGTGCCAGTAGTTTATACCGGGACAGGGACCACGAGCAGTACTTC. Its translation is CASSLYRDRDHEQYF. The rearrangement uses TRBV19 and TRBJ2-7, with 9 bases that match TRBD1. Germline V gene sequence: CDR1 LNHDA, CDR2 SQIVND (reference sequence). Trimming took 5 bases from V and 5 from J; bases not matched to a gene: 10. The CDR3 is 15 residues long. Full variable domain (outside the CDR3, taken from reference TRBV19 and TRBJ2-7): DGGITQSPKYLFRKEGQNVTLSCEQNLNHDAMYWYRQDPGQGLRLIYYSQIVNDFQKGDIAEGYSVSREKKESFPLTVTSAQKNPTAFYLCASSLYRDRDHEQYFGPGTRLTVT.

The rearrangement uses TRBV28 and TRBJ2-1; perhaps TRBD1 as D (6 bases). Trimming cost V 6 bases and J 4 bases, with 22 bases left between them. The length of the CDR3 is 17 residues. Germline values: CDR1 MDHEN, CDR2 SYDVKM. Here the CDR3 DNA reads TGTGCCAGCAGCACTCCCCCGGACTGGGGGCCTTACAATGAGCAGTTCTTC. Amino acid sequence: CASSTPPDWGPYNEQFF. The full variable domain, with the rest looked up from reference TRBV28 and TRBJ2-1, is DVKVTQSSRYLVKRTGEKVFLECVQDMDHENMFWYRQDPGLGLRLIYFSYDVKMKEKGDIPEGYSVSREKKERFSLILESASTNQTSMYLCASSTPPDWGPYNEQFFGPGTRLTVL.

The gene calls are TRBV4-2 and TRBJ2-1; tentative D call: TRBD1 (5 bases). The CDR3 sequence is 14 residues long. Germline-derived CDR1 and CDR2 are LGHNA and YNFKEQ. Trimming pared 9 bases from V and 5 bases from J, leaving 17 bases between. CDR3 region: CASKPFGAHNEQFF. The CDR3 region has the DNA TGTGCCAGTAAGCCCTTTGGGGCCCACAATGAGCAGTTCTTC.

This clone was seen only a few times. This CDR3 reads CASSRESSGSYNEQFF. CDR3 coding DNA: TGTGCCAGCAGCCGCGAGAGTAGCGGGTCCTACAATGAGCAGTTCTTC. The chain joins TRBV5-4 to TRBJ2-1, with 7 bases fitting TRBD2. Trimming at V came to 4 bases and at J to 1 base, leaving 8 bases not matched to a gene. From germline, CDR1 is SGHNT and CDR2 YYREEE (reference sequence). The CDR3 loop spans 16 amino acids.

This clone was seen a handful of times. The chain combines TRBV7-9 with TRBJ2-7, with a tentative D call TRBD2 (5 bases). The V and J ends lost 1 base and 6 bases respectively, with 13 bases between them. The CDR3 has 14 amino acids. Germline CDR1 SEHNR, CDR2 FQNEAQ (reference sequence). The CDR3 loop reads CASSLGGLKPEQYF. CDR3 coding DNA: TGTGCCAGCAGCTTAGGCGGGCTGAAACCCGAGCAGTACTTC. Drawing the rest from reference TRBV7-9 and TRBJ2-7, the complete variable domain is DTGVSQNPRHKITKRGQNVTFRCDPISEHNRLYWYRQTLGQGPEFLTYFQNEAQLEKSRLLSDRFSAERPKGSFSTLEIQRTEQGDSAMYLCASSLGGLKPEQYFGPGTRLTVT.

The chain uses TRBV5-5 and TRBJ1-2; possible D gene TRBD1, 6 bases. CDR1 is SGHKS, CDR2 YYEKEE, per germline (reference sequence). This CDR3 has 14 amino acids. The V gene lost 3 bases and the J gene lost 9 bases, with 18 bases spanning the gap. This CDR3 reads CASSSEQGVGSYTF. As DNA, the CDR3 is TGTGCCAGCAGCTCCGAACAGGGCGTGGGGAGCTACACCTTC. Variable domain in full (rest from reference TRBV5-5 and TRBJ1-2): DAGVTQSPTHLIKTRGQQVTLRCSPISGHKSVSWYQQVLGQGPQFIFQYYEKEERGRGNFPDRFSARQFPNYSSELNVNALLLGDSALYLCASSSEQGVGSYTFGSGTRLTVV.

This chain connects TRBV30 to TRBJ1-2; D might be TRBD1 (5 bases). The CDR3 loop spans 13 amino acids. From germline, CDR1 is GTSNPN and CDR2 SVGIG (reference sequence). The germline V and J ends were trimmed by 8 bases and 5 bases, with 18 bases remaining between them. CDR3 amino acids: CAGFGGAVYGYTF. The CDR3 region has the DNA TGTGCCGGGTTTGGCGGGGCAGTATATGGCTACACCTTC. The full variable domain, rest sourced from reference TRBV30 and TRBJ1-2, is SQTIHQWPATLVQPVGSPLSLECTVEGTSNPNLYWYRQAAGRGLQLLFYSVGIGQISSEVPQNLSASRPQDRQFILSSKKLLLSDSGFYLCAGFGGAVYGYTFGSGTRLTVV.

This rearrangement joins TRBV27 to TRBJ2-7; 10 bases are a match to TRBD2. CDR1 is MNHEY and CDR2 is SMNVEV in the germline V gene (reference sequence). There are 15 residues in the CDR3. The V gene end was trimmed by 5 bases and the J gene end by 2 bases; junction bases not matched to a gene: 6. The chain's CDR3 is CASSAKAGGTYEQYF. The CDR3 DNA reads TGTGCCAGCAGTGCGAAAGCGGGAGGGACCTACGAGCAGTACTTC.

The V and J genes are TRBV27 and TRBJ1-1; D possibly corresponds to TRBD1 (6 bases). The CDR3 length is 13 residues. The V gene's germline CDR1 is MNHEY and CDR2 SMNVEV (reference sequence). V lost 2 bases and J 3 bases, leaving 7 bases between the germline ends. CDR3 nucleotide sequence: TGTGCCAGCAGTTTAACAGGGTACACTGAAGCTTTCTTT. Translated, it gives CASSLTGYTEAFF.

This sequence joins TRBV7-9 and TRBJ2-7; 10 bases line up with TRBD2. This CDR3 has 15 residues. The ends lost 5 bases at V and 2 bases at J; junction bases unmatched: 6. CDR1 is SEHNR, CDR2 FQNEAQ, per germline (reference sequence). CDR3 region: CASSIPLAGAYEQYF. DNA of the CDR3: TGTGCCAGCAGCATCCCGCTAGCGGGGGCCTACGAGCAGTACTTC.

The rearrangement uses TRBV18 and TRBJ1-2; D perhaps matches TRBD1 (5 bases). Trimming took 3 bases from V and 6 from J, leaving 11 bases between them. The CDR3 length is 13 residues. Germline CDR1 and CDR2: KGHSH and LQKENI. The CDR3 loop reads CASSPQGRDGYTF. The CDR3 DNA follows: TGTGCCAGCTCACCTCAGGGTAGGGATGGCTACACCTTC.